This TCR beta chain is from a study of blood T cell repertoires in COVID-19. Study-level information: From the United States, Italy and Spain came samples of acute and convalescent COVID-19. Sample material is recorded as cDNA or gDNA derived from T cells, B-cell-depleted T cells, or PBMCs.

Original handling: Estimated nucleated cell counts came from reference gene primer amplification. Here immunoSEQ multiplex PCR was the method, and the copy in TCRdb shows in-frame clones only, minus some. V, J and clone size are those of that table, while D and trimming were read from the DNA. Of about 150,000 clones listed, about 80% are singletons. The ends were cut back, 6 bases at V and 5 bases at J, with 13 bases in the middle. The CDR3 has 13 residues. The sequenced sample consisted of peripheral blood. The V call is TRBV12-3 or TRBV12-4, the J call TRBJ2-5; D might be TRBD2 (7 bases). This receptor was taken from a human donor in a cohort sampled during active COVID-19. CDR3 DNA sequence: TGTGCCAGCAGACGGGGGGCGGGCGAGACCCAGTACTTC. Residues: CASRRGAGETQYF.